This record looks at one T cell receptor beta chain sequence and its context. Clones were read by immunoSEQ multiplex PCR, and TCRdb kept only the in-frame ones, dropping some. The profile shows about 120,000 clones, 85% to 95% of them singletons. V lost 0 bases, J lost 0 bases, and 8 bases lay in between. This CDR3 contains 15 residues. Germline CDR1 is SGHAT and CDR2 is FQNNGV. The entry originates in a study of T cell responses to AZD1222 COVID-19 vaccine. This clonotype was obtained from an adult who received the AZD1222 COVID-19 vaccine. The rearrangement uses TRBV11-2 and TRBJ1-1; no definite D call. Material: peripheral blood, obtained 28 days after the second AZD1222 dose. The CDR3 nucleotides read TGTGCCAGCAGCTTAGACGGCTTGATGAACACTGAAGCTTTCTTT. This gives the protein CASSLDGLMNTEAFF.